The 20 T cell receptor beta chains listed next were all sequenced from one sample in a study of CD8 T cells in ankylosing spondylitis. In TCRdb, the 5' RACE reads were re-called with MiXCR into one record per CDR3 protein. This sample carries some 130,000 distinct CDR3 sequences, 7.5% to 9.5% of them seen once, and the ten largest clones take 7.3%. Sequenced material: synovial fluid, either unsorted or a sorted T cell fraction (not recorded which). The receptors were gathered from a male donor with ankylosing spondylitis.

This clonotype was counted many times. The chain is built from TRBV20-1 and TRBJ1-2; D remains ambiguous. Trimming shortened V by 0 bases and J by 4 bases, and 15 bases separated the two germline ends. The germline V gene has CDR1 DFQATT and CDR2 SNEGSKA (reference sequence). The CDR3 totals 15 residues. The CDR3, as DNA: TGCAGTGCTAGAGATCTGTTAAGGACGGTCTATGGCTACACCTTC. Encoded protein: CSARDLLRTVYGYTF.

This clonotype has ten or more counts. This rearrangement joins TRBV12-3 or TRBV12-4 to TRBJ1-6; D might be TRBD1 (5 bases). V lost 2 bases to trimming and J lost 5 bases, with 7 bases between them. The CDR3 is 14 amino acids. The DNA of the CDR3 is TGTGCCAGCAGTTTATGGGGCCATAATTCACCCCTCCACTTT. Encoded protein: CASSLWGHNSPLHF.

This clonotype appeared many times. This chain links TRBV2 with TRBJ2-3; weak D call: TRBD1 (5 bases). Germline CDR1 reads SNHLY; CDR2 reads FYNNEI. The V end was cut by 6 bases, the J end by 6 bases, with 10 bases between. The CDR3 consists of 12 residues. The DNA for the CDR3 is TGTGCCAGCAGCGCGACAGCTGATACGCAGTATTTT. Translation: CASSATADTQYF.

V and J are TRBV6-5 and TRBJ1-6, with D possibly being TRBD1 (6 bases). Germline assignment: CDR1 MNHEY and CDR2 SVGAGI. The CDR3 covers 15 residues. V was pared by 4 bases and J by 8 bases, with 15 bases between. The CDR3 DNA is TGTGCCAGCAGTTCGGACAGCCCCTGGGATTCACCCCTCCACTTT. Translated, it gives CASSSDSPWDSPLHF.

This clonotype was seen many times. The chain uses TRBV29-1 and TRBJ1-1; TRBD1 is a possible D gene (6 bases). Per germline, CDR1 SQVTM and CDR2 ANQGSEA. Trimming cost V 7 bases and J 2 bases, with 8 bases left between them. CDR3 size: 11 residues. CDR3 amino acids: CSAQGNTEAFF. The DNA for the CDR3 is TGCAGCGCACAGGGAAACACTGAAGCTTTCTTT.

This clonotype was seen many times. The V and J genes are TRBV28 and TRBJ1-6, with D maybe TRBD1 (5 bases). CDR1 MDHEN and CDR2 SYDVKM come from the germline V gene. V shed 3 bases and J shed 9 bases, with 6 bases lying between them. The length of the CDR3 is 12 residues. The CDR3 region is CASSFQGSPLHF. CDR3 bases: TGTGCCAGCAGTTTCCAGGGTTCACCCCTCCACTTT.

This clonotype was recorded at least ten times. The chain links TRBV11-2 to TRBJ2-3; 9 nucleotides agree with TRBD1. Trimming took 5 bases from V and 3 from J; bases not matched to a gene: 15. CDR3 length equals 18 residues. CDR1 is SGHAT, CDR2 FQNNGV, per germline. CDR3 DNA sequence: TGTGCCAGCAGCCTCATCTCTACAGGGGGCGATCGGACAGATACGCAGTATTTT. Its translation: CASSLISTGGDRTDTQYF. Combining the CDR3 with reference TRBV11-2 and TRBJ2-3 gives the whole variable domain EAGVAQSPRYKIIEKRQSVAFWCNPISGHATLYWYQQILGQGPKLLIQFQNNGVVDDSQLPKDRFSAERLKGVDSTLKIQPAKLEDSAVYLCASSLISTGGDRTDTQYFGPGTRLTVL.

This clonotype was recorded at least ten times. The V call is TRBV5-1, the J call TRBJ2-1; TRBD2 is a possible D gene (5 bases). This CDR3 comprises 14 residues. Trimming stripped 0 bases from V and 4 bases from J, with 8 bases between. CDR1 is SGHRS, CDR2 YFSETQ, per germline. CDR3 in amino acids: CASSLGSGYNEQFF. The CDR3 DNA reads TGCGCCAGCAGCTTGGGATCGGGGTACAATGAGCAGTTCTTC.

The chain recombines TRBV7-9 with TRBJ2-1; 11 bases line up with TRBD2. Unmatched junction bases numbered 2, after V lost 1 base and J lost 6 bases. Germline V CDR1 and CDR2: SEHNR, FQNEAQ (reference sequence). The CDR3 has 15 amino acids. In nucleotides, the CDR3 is TGTGCCAGCAGCTTAGAACTAGCGGGAGTCAATGAGCAGTTCTTC. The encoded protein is CASSLELAGVNEQFF.

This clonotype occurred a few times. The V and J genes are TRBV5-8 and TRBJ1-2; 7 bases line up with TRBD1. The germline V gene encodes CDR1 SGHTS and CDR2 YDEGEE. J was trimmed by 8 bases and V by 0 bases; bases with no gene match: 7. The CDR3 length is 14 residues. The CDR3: CASSLARQGEGYTF. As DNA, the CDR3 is TGTGCCAGCAGCTTGGCCAGGCAGGGGGAAGGCTACACCTTC.

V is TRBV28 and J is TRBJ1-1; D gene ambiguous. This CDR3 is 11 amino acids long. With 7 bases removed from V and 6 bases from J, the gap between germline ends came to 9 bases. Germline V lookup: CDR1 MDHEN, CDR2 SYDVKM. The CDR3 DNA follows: TGTGCCAGCACCTCTTTCGCTGAAGCTTTCTTT. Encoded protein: CASTSFAEAFF.

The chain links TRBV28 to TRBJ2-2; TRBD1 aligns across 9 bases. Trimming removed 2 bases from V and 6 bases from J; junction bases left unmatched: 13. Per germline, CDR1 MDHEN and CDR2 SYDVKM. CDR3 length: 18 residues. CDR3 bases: TGTGCCAGCAGTTTAGTAGAGCGGGACAGGGTCGAATCCGGGGAGCTGTTTTTT. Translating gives CASSLVERDRVESGELFF.

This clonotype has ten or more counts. The CDR3 reads CASSLSVAAGELFF. The CDR3 region has the DNA TGTGCCAGCAGCTTATCAGTAGCGGCCGGGGAGCTGTTTTTT. V gene TRBV7-2 combines with J gene TRBJ2-2; a possible D gene is TRBD2 (6 bases). The CDR3 is made up of 14 amino acids. CDR1 SGHTA and CDR2 FQGNSA come from the germline V gene. Trimming took 2 bases from V and 6 from J, leaving 10 bases between them.

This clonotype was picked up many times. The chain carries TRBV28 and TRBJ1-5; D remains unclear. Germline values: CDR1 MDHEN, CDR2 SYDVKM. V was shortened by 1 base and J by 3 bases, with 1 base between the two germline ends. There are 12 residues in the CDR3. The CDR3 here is CASSLFNQPQHF. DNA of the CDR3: TGTGCCAGCAGTTTATTCAATCAGCCCCAGCATTTT.

DNA of the CDR3: TGTGCCAGCAGCGAAGCTCAGGGGGAGTATGGCTACACCTTC. Residues: CASSEAQGEYGYTF. The chain recombines TRBV5-6 with TRBJ1-2; TRBD1 matches 7 bases. CDR1 is SGHDT, CDR2 YYEEEE, per germline. The CDR3 extends over 14 amino acids. V shed 4 bases and J 5 bases; nucleotides not matched to a gene: 8. Based on the CDR3 plus reference TRBV5-6 and TRBJ1-2, the full variable domain is DAGVTQSPTHLIKTRGQQVTLRCSPKSGHDTVSWYQQALGQGPQFIFQYYEEEERQRGNFPDRFSGHQFPNYSSELNVNALLLGDSALYLCASSEAQGEYGYTFGSGTRLTVV.

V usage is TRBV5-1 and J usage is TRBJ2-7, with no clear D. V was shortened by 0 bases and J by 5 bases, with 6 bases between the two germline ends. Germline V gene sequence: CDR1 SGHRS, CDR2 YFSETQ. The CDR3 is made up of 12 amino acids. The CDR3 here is CASSLAGDEQYF. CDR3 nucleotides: TGCGCCAGCAGCTTGGCCGGAGACGAGCAGTACTTC.

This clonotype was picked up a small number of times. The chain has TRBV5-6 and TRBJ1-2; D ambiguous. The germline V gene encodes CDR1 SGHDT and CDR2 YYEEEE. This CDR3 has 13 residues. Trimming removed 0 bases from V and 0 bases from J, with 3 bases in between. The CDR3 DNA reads TGTGCCAGCAGCTTGGTACCTAACTATGGCTACACCTTC. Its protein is CASSLVPNYGYTF.

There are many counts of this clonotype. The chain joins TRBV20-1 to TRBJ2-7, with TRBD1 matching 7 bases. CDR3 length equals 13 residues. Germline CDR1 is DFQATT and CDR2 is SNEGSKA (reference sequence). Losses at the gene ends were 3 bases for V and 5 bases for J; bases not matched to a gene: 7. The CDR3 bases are TGCAGTGCTAGCAGACAGGGTCCCGACGAGCAGTACTTC. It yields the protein CSASRQGPDEQYF.

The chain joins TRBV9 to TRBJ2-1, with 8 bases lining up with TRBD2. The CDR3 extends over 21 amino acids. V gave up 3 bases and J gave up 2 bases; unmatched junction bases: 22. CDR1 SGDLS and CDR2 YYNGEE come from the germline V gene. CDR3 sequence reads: CASSAPFGGGGNPRAYNEQFF. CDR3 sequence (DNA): TGTGCCAGCAGCGCCCCCTTCGGGGGGGGCGGGAACCCCCGGGCCTACAATGAGCAGTTCTTC.

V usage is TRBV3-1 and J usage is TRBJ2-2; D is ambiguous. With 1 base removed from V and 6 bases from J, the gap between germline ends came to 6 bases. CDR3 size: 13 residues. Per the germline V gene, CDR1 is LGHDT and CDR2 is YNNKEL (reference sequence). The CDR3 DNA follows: TGTGCCAGCAGCCAAGTTTACTCCGGGGAGCTGTTTTTT. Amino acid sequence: CASSQVYSGELFF.